The clone carrying this T cell receptor beta chain has just a few counts. Its antigen is unknown. Unmatched junction bases numbered 4, after V lost 1 base and J lost 3 bases. CDR3 size: 15 residues. Germline CDR1 reads SGDLS; CDR2 reads YYNGEE. All of the isolated RNA was reverse transcribed, so expressed TCRB transcripts were sequenced. Data came from immunoSEQ multiplex PCR; TCRdb stores just in-frame clones and leaves some out. Found here are some 150,000 clones, around 13% of them singletons; the top ten hold around 1.4%. This entry is derived from a study of beta chain features in type 1 diabetes. Study background: No patient-donor differences in age, gender, total cells or subset yield.

Study-wide findings and caveats: Among patients with Type 1 diabetes, TCRB CDR3s were moderately but significantly shorter in every one of the four CD4+ subsets. More deletions and fewer insertions at VDJ junctions were found in patients with type 1 diabetes.

The chain employs TRBV9 and TRBJ2-3; TRBD2 aligns across 8 bases. Material: central memory CD4+ T cells from blood. The TCR originated in a man aged 18 to 35 with type 1 diabetes. The CDR3 DNA sequence: TGTGCCAGCAGCGTAATGGGACTAGAAACAGATACGCAGTATTTT. This gives the protein CASSVMGLETDTQYF. The variable domain in full, completed from reference TRBV9 and TRBJ2-3, reads DSGVTQTPKHLITATGQRVTLRCSPRSGDLSVYWYQQSLDQGLQFLIQYYNGEERAKGNILERFSAQQFPDLHSELNLSSLELGDSALYFCASSVMGLETDTQYFGPGTRLTVL.